The 12 T cell receptor beta chains below come from one sample, sequenced in a study of human T cells and chemical hapten exposure. Time point indicated: patch test 1, 2 weeks after DPC sensitization. The treatment was: therapeutic diphenylcyclopropenone sensitization with weekly scalp DPC. TCRdb independently ran MiXCR on the RACE reads; one entry per CDR3 protein. The data show tens of thousands of distinct CDR3 sequences, around 7% seen once. The input for sequencing was whole blood, taken in connection with sensitization to the hapten diphenylcyclopropenone (DPC). Receptors were obtained from a woman aged 25 to 39 with alopecia areata. Some clones in this sample may be carry-over from other donors' samples.

This clonotype was counted ten times or more. The CDR3 loop is CASSLTGVTGELFF. CDR3 in DNA: TGTGCCAGCAGCTTAACAGGGGTCACCGGGGAGCTGTTTTTT. The rearrangement links TRBV7-3 to TRBJ2-2; D might be TRBD1 (5 bases). The CDR3 extends over 14 amino acids. CDR1 is SGHTA, CDR2 FQGTGA, per germline. Trimming pared 0 bases from V and 4 bases from J, leaving 6 bases between.

This clonotype was seen many times. The CDR3 sequence: CASSANTGYGAEAFF. The CDR3 bases are TGTGCCAGCAGCGCCAACACAGGGTATGGGGCTGAAGCTTTCTTT. The chain couples TRBV7-3 to TRBJ1-1; weak D call: TRBD1 (6 bases). Trimming shortened V by 5 bases and J by 6 bases, and 19 bases separated the two germline ends. Germline lookup yields CDR1 SGHTA and CDR2 FQGTGA. The CDR3 has 15 residues.

This clonotype was observed a few times. The V call is TRBV12-3 or TRBV12-4, the J call TRBJ1-1; D is unresolved. The ends were cut back, 6 bases at V and 5 bases at J, with 7 bases in the middle. The CDR3 consists of 11 residues. CDR3 amino acids: CASSGSTEAFF. In nucleotides, the CDR3 is TGTGCCAGCAGCGGTTCGACTGAAGCTTTCTTT.

This clonotype was observed at least ten times. The V gene is TRBV20-1, the J gene TRBJ1-2, with TRBD1 identical over 12 bases. The CDR3 spans 19 residues. J lost 0 bases, V lost 0 bases, and 11 bases had no gene match. Germline values: CDR1 DFQATT, CDR2 SNEGSKA (reference sequence). The CDR3 reads CSAREVVGTGGLANYGYTF. CDR3 nucleotide sequence: TGCAGTGCTAGAGAGGTTGTGGGGACAGGGGGCTTAGCTAACTATGGCTACACCTTC.

This clonotype was seen a handful of times. The CDR3 DNA follows: TGCGCCAGCAGCTCCGACAGCTATGGCTACACCTTC. The encoded protein is CASSSDSYGYTF. The V gene is TRBV5-1, the J gene TRBJ1-2; D is possibly TRBD1 (5 bases). The germline V and J ends were trimmed by 3 bases and 4 bases, with 7 bases remaining between them. Germline V lookup: CDR1 SGHRS, CDR2 YFSETQ. The CDR3 has 12 amino acids.

This clonotype was counted ten times or more. CDR3 amino acids: CASSPLDRAPGTSGANVLTF. CDR3 nucleotides: TGTGCCAGCTCACCACTGGACCGGGCCCCGGGAACCTCTGGGGCCAACGTCCTGACTTTC. This chain uses TRBV18 with TRBJ2-6, with D maybe TRBD2 (5 bases). This CDR3 comprises 20 residues. Trimming shortened V by 1 base and J by 0 bases, and 19 bases separated the two germline ends. Germline CDR1 and CDR2: KGHSH and LQKENI.

On this clonotype itself: A much more abundant neighbour one base away suggests this may be a read error. The V and J genes are TRBV29-1 and TRBJ2-5, with 7 positions matching TRBD1. The germline V gene encodes CDR1 SQVTM and CDR2 ANQGSEA. The CDR3 runs 14 residues. Here the CDR3 DNA reads TGCAGCGTTGGACACCCCGGGACAGAAGAGATCCAGTACTTC. The encoded protein is CSVGHPGTEEIQYF.

Only a few counts were recorded for this clonotype. The V and J genes are TRBV2 and TRBJ1-5, with D maybe TRBD1 (6 bases). The CDR3 covers 13 residues. V lost 6 bases and J 5 bases, leaving 11 bases between the germline ends. Germline V gives CDR1 SNHLY, CDR2 FYNNEI. The CDR3 reads CASSVGQYQPQHF. The CDR3 DNA sequence: TGTGCCAGCAGCGTAGGACAGTATCAGCCCCAGCATTTT.

This clonotype occurred many times. The J gene is TRBJ2-4, the V gene TRBV3-1; no clear D gene. The germline V gene has CDR1 LGHDT and CDR2 YNNKEL (reference sequence). Trimming removed 1 base from V and 7 bases from J, with 11 bases in between. The CDR3 loop spans 14 amino acids. The CDR3 nucleotides read TGTGCCAGCAGCCAAGTTTCCTTTAAGAACATTCAGTACTTC. This sequence encodes CASSQVSFKNIQYF.

This clonotype has ten or more counts. This chain uses TRBV20-1 with TRBJ2-7, with D possibly being TRBD2 (5 bases). The CDR3 is 14 amino acids. Per germline, CDR1 DFQATT and CDR2 SNEGSKA (reference sequence). Trimming removed 0 bases at V and 6 bases at J, with 15 bases between. CDR3 in amino acids: CSARDPRGNTEQYF. The CDR3 nucleotides are TGCAGTGCTAGAGATCCGAGAGGGAATACCGAGCAGTACTTC.

The sample holds many counts of this clonotype. The rearrangement joins TRBV30 to TRBJ2-3, with D unresolved. V was pared by 4 bases and J by 0 bases, with 11 bases between. The germline V gene encodes CDR1 GTSNPN and CDR2 SVGIG (reference sequence). The length of the CDR3 is 14 residues. CDR3 protein: CAWKVGISTDTQYF. The CDR3 bases are TGTGCCTGGAAGGTGGGGATCAGCACAGATACGCAGTATTTT.

This clonotype was detected many times. V usage is TRBV5-1 and J usage is TRBJ2-1; TRBD2 agrees at 7 bases. With V trimmed by 4 bases and J by 6 bases, 4 bases remained unmatched. This CDR3 region has 13 residues. Germline V gene lookup returns CDR1 SGHRS and CDR2 YFSETQ. The CDR3 protein is CASSSPSGNEQFF. The CDR3 DNA reads as TGCGCCAGCAGCAGTCCTAGCGGCAATGAGCAGTTCTTC.